These 13 T cell receptor beta chains share one sample of origin, sequenced in a study of cytomegalovirus exposure and HLA in healthy donors. The PCR used 60 Vbeta and 13 Jbeta primers. Produced via immunoSEQ multiplex PCR; TCRdb's table is partial and in-frame only. The sample has 75,000 to 95,000 clones, around four fifths seen once; the top ten hold 4% to 5.5%. The sample consisted of PBMCs. Source of these receptors: a male donor in good health and CMV-seropositive.

V is TRBV19 and J is TRBJ1-1, with D perhaps matching TRBD1 (5 bases). Trimming stripped 7 bases from V and 3 bases from J, with 9 bases between. This CDR3 is 12 amino acids long. Germline V gene data show CDR1 as LNHDA and CDR2 as SQIVND (reference sequence). Written as DNA, the CDR3 is TGTGCCAGTAAAGAAGGGGACACTGAAGCTTTCTTT. Protein sequence: CASKEGDTEAFF.

The genes are TRBV7-9 and TRBJ1-1, with a tentative D call TRBD1 (6 bases). Trimming took 6 bases from V and 6 from J, leaving 14 bases between them. The germline gives CDR1 SEHNR, CDR2 FQNEAQ (reference sequence). The CDR3 contains 13 residues. The CDR3 sequence is CASSTGTTPEAFF. The CDR3 bases are TGTGCCAGCAGTACCGGGACAACCCCTGAAGCTTTCTTT. Full variable domain (missing parts from reference TRBV7-9 and TRBJ1-1): DTGVSQNPRHKITKRGQNVTFRCDPISEHNRLYWYRQTLGQGPEFLTYFQNEAQLEKSRLLSDRFSAERPKGSFSTLEIQRTEQGDSAMYLCASSTGTTPEAFFGQGTRLTVV.

V usage is TRBV7-2 and J usage is TRBJ1-1; D gene ambiguous. The CDR3 runs to 14 residues. Germline V lookup: CDR1 SGHTA, CDR2 FQGNSA. Trimming cost V 5 bases and J 1 base, with 11 bases left between them. The CDR3 nucleotides are TGTGCCAGCAGCCCCCCTGGGCGGAACACTGAAGCTTTCTTT. It codes for CASSPPGRNTEAFF.

This clone was seen a few times. V is TRBV27 and J is TRBJ1-6, with 9 bases matching TRBD1. Germline loops: CDR1 MNHEY, CDR2 SMNVEV (reference sequence). Trimming at V came to 2 bases and at J to 4 bases, leaving 6 bases not matched to a gene. The CDR3 runs 17 residues. The CDR3 here is CASSLNTGGAYNSPLHF. CDR3 coding DNA: TGTGCCAGCAGTTTAAACACAGGGGGCGCGTATAATTCACCCCTCCACTTT.

The J gene is TRBJ2-3, the V gene TRBV7-8; perhaps TRBD1 as D (8 bases). Deletions cut 3 bases from V and 4 bases from J, with 14 bases between. Germline V gives CDR1 SGHVS, CDR2 FQNEAQ. The CDR3 is 15 amino acids. The CDR3 loop is CASSFWTGRADTQYF. The DNA for the CDR3 is TGTGCCAGCAGCTTCTGGACAGGGAGGGCAGATACGCAGTATTTT.

J is TRBJ2-4 and V is TRBV7-2, with 8 bases aligning to TRBD2. The germline gives CDR1 SGHTA, CDR2 FQGNSA. V dropped 5 bases and J dropped 2; count of bases not matched to a gene: 5. The length of the CDR3 is 15 residues. Here the CDR3 reads CASSGTSGPKNIQYF. The CDR3 DNA reads TGTGCCAGCAGCGGTACTAGCGGACCCAAAAACATTCAGTACTTC.

V usage is TRBV7-9 and J usage is TRBJ2-2, with 11 bases fitting TRBD1. This CDR3 comprises 16 residues. Germline CDR1 reads SEHNR; CDR2 reads FQNEAQ (reference sequence). The V gene end was trimmed by 5 bases and the J gene end by 2 bases; junction bases not matched to a gene: 4. The CDR3 sequence: CASSADRGLNTGELFF. The CDR3 DNA sequence: TGTGCCAGCAGCGCGGACAGGGGGCTAAACACCGGGGAGCTGTTTTTT.

This chain uses TRBV27 with TRBJ2-7; perhaps TRBD1 as D (5 bases). Trimming shortened V by 4 bases and J by 2 bases, and 12 bases separated the two germline ends. Germline V gene sequence: CDR1 MNHEY, CDR2 SMNVEV (reference sequence). CDR3 length: 14 amino acids. DNA for the CDR3: TGTGCCAGCAGTTCCTCAGGGATCCCCTACGAGCAGTACTTC. Protein sequence: CASSSSGIPYEQYF.

V is TRBV27 and J is TRBJ1-2; 12 nucleotides agree with TRBD1. This CDR3 has 15 residues. The trim removed 4 bases at V and 5 bases at J, leaving 5 bases unmatched. Germline-derived CDR1 and CDR2 are MNHEY and SMNVEV (reference sequence). DNA for the CDR3: TGTGCCAGCAGTTCGAGGGGACAGGGGGCTTATGGCTACACCTTC. Translating gives CASSSRGQGAYGYTF.

Only a few counts were recorded for this clone. The gene calls are TRBV6-5 and TRBJ1-1, with a tentative D call TRBD1 (5 bases). Trimming left V 2 bases short and J 6 bases short, with 7 bases between. This CDR3 contains 12 residues. In germline, CDR1 is MNHEY, CDR2 SVGAGI. The CDR3 DNA reads as TGTGCCAGCAGTTACCGGGGGGCTGAAGCTTTCTTT. Its translation is CASSYRGAEAFF.

The chain is built from TRBV28 and TRBJ2-7, with D possibly TRBD1 on 5 matching bases. The CDR3 has 13 residues. V was clipped by 9 bases and J by 6 bases, with 18 bases between them. Germline assignment: CDR1 MDHEN and CDR2 SYDVKM. The CDR3 is CASSGQAGSEQYF. Here the CDR3 DNA reads TGTGCCAGTTCCGGCCAGGCAGGGTCCGAGCAGTACTTC.

The rearrangement joins TRBV7-9 to TRBJ2-3; no clear D. V lost 5 bases, J lost 5 bases, and 14 bases lay in between. The CDR3 spans 14 residues. Germline loops: CDR1 SEHNR, CDR2 FQNEAQ (reference sequence). Here the CDR3 reads CASSAGSLGDTQYF. CDR3 coding DNA: TGTGCCAGCAGCGCCGGGTCCCTTGGAGATACGCAGTATTTT.

With respect to this clone: Within the sample, other DNA sequences also encode this same CDR3. The V gene is TRBV29-1, the J gene TRBJ2-7; D remains ambiguous. Germline V gene lookup returns CDR1 SQVTM and CDR2 ANQGSEA. V was clipped by 5 bases and J by 3 bases, with 8 bases between them. The CDR3 sequence is 11 residues long. In DNA form, the CDR3 reads TGCAGCGTTTTCGGCGGCTACGAGCAGTACTTC. Amino acids: CSVFGGYEQYF.